This T cell receptor beta chain derives from a study of EBV T-cell therapy then PD-1 blockade in nasopharyngeal carcinoma. Libraries were prepared by immunoSEQ multiplex PCR; TCRdb keeps only in-frame clonotypes and omits some of them. The sample consists of some 15,000 clones, 80% to 90% of them appearing once. This sample's treatment: AdE1-LMPpoly-expanded autologous EBV-specific T-cell therapy followed by anti-PD-1 nivolumab. On this clone itself: The antigen is undetermined.

The sequence was collected from a man aged 40-49 years with nasopharyngeal carcinoma. The material sequenced was CD8+ T cells from blood, taken at day 105 from a patient whose treatment included autologous EBV-specific T cells and nivolumab.

The CDR3 nucleotides are TGCGCCAGCAGCTTGGCCTTGGCTCGTGAGCAGTTCTTC. Its protein is CASSLALAREQFF. The V call is TRBV5-1, the J call TRBJ2-1, with D hard to call. The CDR3 loop spans 13 amino acids. V lost 0 bases and J 9 bases, leaving 10 bases between the germline ends. Germline V CDR1 and CDR2: SGHRS, YFSETQ.